This T cell receptor (beta chain) was observed in a study of blood T cell repertoires in COVID-19. At the level of the study: The United States, Italy and Spain supplied acute and convalescent COVID-19 samples. T cells, B-cell-depleted T cells, or PBMCs provided the cDNA or gDNA that served as material.

Under the authors' procedure: Amplification of reference gene primers was used by the study to estimate nucleated cell counts. Clones were read by immunoSEQ multiplex PCR, and TCRdb kept only the in-frame ones, dropping some. The V and J calls and clone size were taken over from that table, and D and trimming were inferred from the DNA. The sample carries 50,000 to 65,000 clones, about 88% recorded once. Sequenced: peripheral blood. This TCR was sampled from a man aged 70-80 years with acute or convalescent COVID-19.

The CDR3 region has the DNA TGTGCCACCCCCAGGGGGCGCGTAGGGAACACTGAAGCTTTCTTT. This sequence encodes CATPRGRVGNTEAFF. This rearrangement joins TRBV2 to TRBJ1-1; 8 bases are a match to TRBD1. The CDR3 is 15 amino acids. The trim removed 10 bases at V and 1 base at J, leaving 11 bases unmatched. Germline CDR1 is SNHLY and CDR2 is FYNNEI.